This is a list of T cell receptor beta chains from one sample in a study of lymphopenia after photon versus proton radiotherapy. Here immunoSEQ multiplex PCR was the method, and the copy in TCRdb shows in-frame clones only, minus some. The sample lists around 55,000 clones, about 88% occurring once. The sequenced sample was peripheral blood, obtained from a patient treated with proton-based radiotherapy. The receptors come from a man in his sixties with pancreatic cancer. CDR3s include the opening cysteine and the closing phenylalanine or tryptophan. D genes are given only for firm matches. Clone size, where shown, is once, few, many, or a class for clones that have expanded.

abundance,j_gene,d_gene,v_gene,CDR3nt,CDR3aa
once,TRBJ1-1,TRBD1,TRBV28,TGTGCCAGCAGTTTGTTGCAGGGGGTTCAAGGCACTGAAGCTTTCTTT,CASSLLQGVQGTEAFF
.,TRBJ2-7,.,TRBV15,TGTGCCACCAGCAAGGGTGGGTACGAGCAGTACTTC,CATSKGGYEQYF
few,TRBJ2-3,.,TRBV5-6,TGTGCCAGCAGCTTGTACGACAGCTACACAGATACGCAGTATTTT,CASSLYDSYTDTQYF
.,TRBJ1-4,TRBD1,TRBV11-2,TGTGCCAGCAGTTTTCCGGGACAGGAAAAACTGTTTTTT,CASSFPGQEKLFF
.,TRBJ1-6,.,TRBV4-1,TGCGCCAGCAGCCAAAGTCAGGGAGCTTCACCCCTCCACTTT,CASSQSQGASPLHF
.,TRBJ1-4,.,TRBV13,TGTGCCAGCAGCACCGGGACCTCCGCGCGCAGGAGGACTAATGAAAAACTGTTTTTT,CASSTGTSARRRTNEKLFF
once,TRBJ2-1,.,TRBV14,TGTGCCAGCAGCCAGACCAAGCGGGTCTACAATGAGCAGTTCTTC,CASSQTKRVYNEQFF
.,TRBJ2-7,TRBD2,TRBV19,TGTGCCAGTAGTAGGACTAGTAACTACGAGCAGTACTTC,CASSRTSNYEQYF
.,TRBJ1-4,TRBD1,TRBV7-6,TGTGCCAGCAGCTTAGGGACAGGGAACGAAAAACTGTTTTTT,CASSLGTGNEKLFF
few,TRBJ2-6,.,TRBV7-3,TGTGCCAGCAGCTTACAACCGAGCTCTGGGGCCAACGTCCTGACTTTC,CASSLQPSSGANVLTF
.,TRBJ2-3,.,TRBV27,TGTGCCAGCAGAAGGGCTCGATTCACAGATACGCAGTATTTT,CASRRARFTDTQYF
.,TRBJ2-7,.,TRBV19,TGTGCCAGTAGTAGGGGACCCGCGTACGAGCAGTACTTC,CASSRGPAYEQYF
.,TRBJ1-2,.,TRBV27,TGTGCCAGCAGCCCCGCCTGGGGGGGAAACTATGGCTACACCTTC,CASSPAWGGNYGYTF
.,TRBJ1-1,.,TRBV18,TGTGCCAGCTCACTTAGGCAGAACACCCTAACTGATTCATCAGCATTT,CASSLRQNTLTDSSAF
.,TRBJ1-3,.,TRBV28,TGTGCCAGCAGTTTCGAGCCTTCTTCTGGAAACACCATATATTTT,CASSFEPSSGNTIYF
.,TRBJ2-1,.,TRBV21-1,TGTGCCAGCAGCTCCTACATCCGGAGACCACGGAAAAATGAGCAGTTCTTC,CASSSYIRRPRKNEQFF
once,TRBJ2-7,TRBD1,TRBV6-5,TGTGCCAGCAGCAAGGGACAGGCCTACGAGCAGTACTTC,CASSKGQAYEQYF
once,TRBJ2-5,.,TRBV28,TGTGCCAGCAGTTTACTGGGGCCTCAGAAGACCCAGTACTTC,CASSLLGPQKTQYF
.,TRBJ1-5,.,TRBV6-5,TGTGCCAGCAGACTCCAATGGGACCAGCCCCAGCATTTT,CASRLQWDQPQHF
.,TRBJ2-5,.,TRBV28,TGTGCCAGCAGTTTAGCCAGGCCCGGGGAGCAGTACTTC,CASSLARPGEQYF
.,TRBJ1-2,.,TRBV30,TGTGCCTGGAGTAGGGGGAATGGCTACACCTTC,CAWSRGNGYTF
.,TRBJ1-5,TRBD1,TRBV7-9,TGTGCCAGCAGCTCCGACAGGGGAGATCAGCCCCAGCATTTT,CASSSDRGDQPQHF